This TCR beta chain was sequenced during a study of blood T cell repertoires in COVID-19. Looking at the study overall: Specimens from acute and convalescent COVID-19 originated in the United States, Italy and Spain. Sample material is recorded as cDNA or gDNA derived from T cells, B-cell-depleted T cells, or PBMCs.

Data came from immunoSEQ multiplex PCR; TCRdb stores just in-frame clones and leaves some out. The repertoire holds just over 250,000 clones, with approximately 89% as singletons. The clonotype originates from a man between 40 and 49 years old who had recovered from COVID-19. Sequencing input: peripheral blood.

CDR3 amino acids: CASSSSTSGRGEQYF. CDR3 nucleotide sequence: TGTGCCAGCAGCTCATCGACTAGCGGTCGGGGCGAGCAGTACTTC. This chain joins TRBV7-2 and TRBJ2-7; 9 bases line up with TRBD2. The CDR3 covers 15 residues. The V gene end was trimmed by 4 bases and the J gene end by 6 bases; junction bases not matched to a gene: 10. Germline lookup yields CDR1 SGHTA and CDR2 FQGNSA.